This TCR beta chain comes out of a study of blood T cell repertoires in COVID-19 (dated by TCRdb to 2020 to 2022). Background on the whole study: The collaborator samples originated in the United States, Italy and Spain and spanned the acute and convalescent phases of COVID-19. The material from the prospective study consisted of cDNA or gDNA derived from T cells, B-cell-depleted T cells, or PBMCs. The dataset comprised deeply sampled blood TCRbeta repertoires from subjects exposed to, actively infected with, or recovered from COVID-19. The repertoires were released in a freely available public database meant as a resource for research on the immune response to SARS-CoV-2. Samples came from the ongoing ImmuneRACE study (first 160 participants) plus 1,254 subjects from 6 global collaborators. Nearly every sample came with metadata listing a de-identified subject ID, COVID-19 status, age in years and sex. Where available, HLA class I and class II types were obtained from metadata supplied by the sample provider rather than from assay-based typing.

In regard to this clone: Its binding antigen is unknown. Per-base quality was not reported, and no clone a single base away is much larger than it.

The immunoSEQ Assay, a bias-controlled multiplex PCR, was used to amplify TCRbeta CDR3 regions from genomic DNA. The study's own analysis went as follows. The number of nucleated cells in each sample was estimated by amplification of reference gene primers within the assay. Sequence reads were collapsed and filtered to measure the absolute abundance of every unique TCRbeta CDR3 rearrangement. Productive Simpson clonality was computed per sample as the square root of Simpson's diversity index over productive rearrangements. TCRdb holds this immuneACCESS table with in-frame rearrangements only. Some clones are missing; in checked studies, unresolved V genes explain under half, and the rest has no known cause. V and J calls and clone size come straight from that table; D and trimming were deduced from the DNA. The sample table contains fewer than 250,000 clones; only one count was recorded for roughly 87% of them. The ten largest make up 2.6% of the sample.

The study at large found these results: The quantity of clinical and demographic metadata differed by source and by participant and was supplied without curation.

Inclusive of the bounding cysteine and phenylalanine, the CDR3 is 15 residues long. The CDR3 DNA has 45 bases and is translated from base 1. V is pared back by 3 bases and J by 0 bases, with 10 bases lying between the germline termini. Via the germline V gene, CDR1 is SGHTA and CDR2 FQGNSA. Participants in the prospective study were aged roughly 18 to 89 years, lived in about two dozen United States geographic areas, and enrolled through a virtual design. In the prospective study, participants were assigned to cohorts based on the clinical history participants reported in a screening survey and a study questionnaire. In the prospective study, whole blood, serum and a nasopharyngeal or oropharyngeal swab were collected from each participant by mobile phlebotomists. Participants in the prospective study had the option to provide additional blood draws and questionnaires over a 2-month period. Before DNA extraction, blood samples from the prospective study were shipped at room temperature or frozen.

The V and J genes are TRBV7-2 and TRBJ2-3; the best D guess is TRBD2, with 5 bases matching. The receptor comes from a woman in her 30s with acute COVID-19. The sample taken for sequencing was PBMCs or T cells enriched from blood (not recorded which). The nucleotides are TGTGCCAGCAGCTTTAGCGATACTAGCACAGATACGCAGTATTTT. Translated, it reads CASSFSDTSTDTQYF.